A selection of T cell receptor beta chains follows, all from one sample in a study of blood T cell dynamics during melanoma immunotherapy. TCRdb's copy holds only in-frame clones and misses some; the assay was immunoSEQ multiplex PCR. The sample has 10,000 to 13,000 clones; 75% to 90% are singletons. The sequencing used blood, collected from a patient treated with checkpoint blockade. The receptors here all came from a human donor with melanoma. Each CDR3 is given with its conserved first and last residue. D genes are given only for firm matches. Not every row has a clone size; where given, it reads once, few, many or a size class.

J: TRBJ1-1
D: NA
V: TRBV5-1
size: NA
CDR3: CASSPDGLGPTEAFF
DNA: TGCGCCAGCAGCCCCGACGGCCTGGGACCCACTGAAGCTTTCTTT

J: TRBJ1-2
D: NA
V: TRBV25-1
size: NA
CDR3: CASSLGGNYGYTF
DNA: TGTGCCAGCAGTTTGGGGGGTAACTATGGCTACACCTTC

J: TRBJ2-1
D: TRBD2
V: TRBV9
size: NA
CDR3: CASSGPGTKQYNEQFF
DNA: TGTGCCAGCAGCGGCCCCGGGACTAAACAATACAATGAGCAGTTCTTC

J: TRBJ2-5
D: TRBD2
V: TRBV9
size: NA
CDR3: CASSVTSGAQETQYF
DNA: TGTGCCAGCAGCGTAACTAGCGGGGCACAAGAGACCCAGTACTTC

J: TRBJ1-1
D: NA
V: TRBV30
size: NA
CDR3: CAWSVTTRAGTEAFF
DNA: TGTGCCTGGAGCGTGACGACCAGAGCGGGCACTGAAGCTTTCTTT

J: TRBJ2-1
D: NA
V: TRBV4-3
size: NA
CDR3: CASSQDRAGRNEQFF
DNA: TGCGCCAGCAGCCAAGATAGAGCAGGACGGAATGAGCAGTTCTTC

J: TRBJ1-5
D: TRBD1
V: TRBV6-6
size: once
CDR3: CASSHPQGAGNQPQHF
DNA: TGTGCCAGCAGCCATCCGCAGGGGGCGGGCAATCAGCCCCAGCATTTT

J: TRBJ1-2
D: NA
V: TRBV30
size: once
CDR3: CAWSGGPDGYTF
DNA: TGTGCCTGGAGTGGAGGCCCGGACGGCTACACCTTC

J: TRBJ2-3
D: NA
V: TRBV5-4
size: once
CDR3: CASSDYFTDTQYF
DNA: TGTGCCAGCAGCGACTACTTCACAGATACGCAGTATTTT

J: TRBJ1-2
D: TRBD1
V: TRBV7-8
size: NA
CDR3: CASSKEGTGVYGYTF
DNA: TGTGCCAGCAGCAAAGAGGGGACAGGGGTCTATGGCTACACCTTC

J: TRBJ1-2
D: NA
V: TRBV2
size: NA
CDR3: CASSAFGGNYGYTF
DNA: TGTGCCAGCAGTGCTTTTGGGGGTAACTATGGCTACACCTTC

J: TRBJ1-2
D: TRBD1
V: TRBV30
size: few
CDR3: CAWSVSGGQSFYGYTF
DNA: TGTGCCTGGAGTGTATCGGGGGGACAGAGCTTCTATGGCTACACCTTC

J: TRBJ1-2
D: TRBD1
V: TRBV27
size: NA
CDR3: CASRTGTGGTNYGYTF
DNA: TGTGCCAGCAGAACCGGGACAGGGGGCACTAACTATGGCTACACCTTC

J: TRBJ1-6
D: NA
V: TRBV5-6
size: NA
CDR3: CASSRGVGTWPLHF
DNA: TGTGCCAGCAGCCGGGGGGTGGGGACTTGGCCCCTCCACTTT

J: TRBJ2-5
D: NA
V: TRBV7-2
size: NA
CDR3: CASSPGTPAGTQYF
DNA: TGTGCCAGCAGTCCCGGGACCCCGGCAGGGACCCAGTACTTC